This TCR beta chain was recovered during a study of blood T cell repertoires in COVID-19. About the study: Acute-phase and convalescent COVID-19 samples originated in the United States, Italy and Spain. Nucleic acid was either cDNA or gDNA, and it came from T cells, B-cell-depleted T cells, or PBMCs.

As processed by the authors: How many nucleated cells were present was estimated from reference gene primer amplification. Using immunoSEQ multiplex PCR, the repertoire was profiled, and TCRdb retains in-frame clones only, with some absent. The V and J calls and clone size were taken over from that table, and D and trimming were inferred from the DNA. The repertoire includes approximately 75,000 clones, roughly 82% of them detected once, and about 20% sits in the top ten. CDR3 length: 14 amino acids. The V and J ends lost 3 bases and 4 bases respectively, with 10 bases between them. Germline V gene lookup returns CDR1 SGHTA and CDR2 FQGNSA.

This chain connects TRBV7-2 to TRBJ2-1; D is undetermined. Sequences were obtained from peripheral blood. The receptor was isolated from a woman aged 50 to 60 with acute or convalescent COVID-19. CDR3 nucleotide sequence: TGTGCCAGCAGCTTGCTCCCCGGTTACAATGAGCAGTTCTTC. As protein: CASSLLPGYNEQFF.